The following is a TCR beta chain sequence with its context. Its antigen is unidentified. The entry originates in a study of PD-1 blockade in classical Hodgkin lymphoma. Study-level points and caveats: Before treatment, TCR diversity in newly diagnosed patients was reportedly lower than in healthy donors.

Profiled with immunoSEQ multiplex PCR; TCRdb holds only in-frame clones, not every one. This table holds 100,000 or so clones, about 89% found once. Brentuximab vedotin exposure varied among the patients, all of whom had relapsed after autologous stem cell transplantation. This specimen was peripheral blood mononuclear cells (PBMCs), taken before the second cycle of nivolumab. The clonotype comes from a human donor with classical Hodgkin lymphoma.

The CDR3 protein is CASSPLSGGYEQYF. CDR3 DNA: TGTGCCAGCAGTCCTCTTAGCGGGGGCTACGAGCAGTACTTC. The genes are TRBV6-5 and TRBJ2-7, with 9 positions matching TRBD2. The CDR3 has 14 amino acids. The ends lost 5 bases at V and 3 bases at J; junction bases unmatched: 5. Germline CDR1 reads MNHEY; CDR2 reads SVGAGI.